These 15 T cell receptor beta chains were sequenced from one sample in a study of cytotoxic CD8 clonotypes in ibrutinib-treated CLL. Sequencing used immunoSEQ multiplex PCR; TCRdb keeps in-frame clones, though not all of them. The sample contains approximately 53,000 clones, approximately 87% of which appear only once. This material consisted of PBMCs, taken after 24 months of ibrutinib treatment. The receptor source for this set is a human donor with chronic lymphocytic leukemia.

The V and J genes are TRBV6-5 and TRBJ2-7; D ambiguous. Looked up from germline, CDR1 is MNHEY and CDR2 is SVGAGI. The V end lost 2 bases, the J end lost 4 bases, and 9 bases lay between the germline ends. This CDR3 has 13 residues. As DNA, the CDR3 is TGTGCCAGCAGTTACACGACGGAGTACGAGCAGTACTTC. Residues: CASSYTTEYEQYF.

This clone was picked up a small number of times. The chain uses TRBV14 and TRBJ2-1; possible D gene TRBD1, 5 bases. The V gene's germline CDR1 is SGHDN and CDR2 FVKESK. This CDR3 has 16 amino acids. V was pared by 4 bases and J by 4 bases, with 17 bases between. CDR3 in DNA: TGTGCCAGCAGCCGCCTCCTACCAAGGGGTTACAATGAGCAGTTCTTC. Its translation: CASSRLLPRGYNEQFF.

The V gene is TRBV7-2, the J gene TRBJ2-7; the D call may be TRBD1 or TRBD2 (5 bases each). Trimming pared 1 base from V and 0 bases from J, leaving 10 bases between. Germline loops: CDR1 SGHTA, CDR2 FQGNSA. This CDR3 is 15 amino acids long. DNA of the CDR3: TGTGCCAGCAGCTTAGAGGCAGGGAGCTCCTACGAGCAGTACTTC. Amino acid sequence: CASSLEAGSSYEQYF.

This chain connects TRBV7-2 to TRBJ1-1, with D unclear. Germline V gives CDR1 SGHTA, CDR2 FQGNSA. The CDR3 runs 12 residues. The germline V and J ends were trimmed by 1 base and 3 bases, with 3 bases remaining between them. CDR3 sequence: CASSLGYTEAFF. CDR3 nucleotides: TGTGCCAGCAGCTTAGGGTACACTGAAGCTTTCTTT. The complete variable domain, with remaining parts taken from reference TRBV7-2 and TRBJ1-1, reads GAGVSQSPSNKVTEKGKDVELRCDPISGHTALYWYRQSLGQGLEFLIYFQGNSAPDKSGLPSDRFSAERTGGSVSTLTIQRTQQEDSAVYLCASSLGYTEAFFGQGTRLTVV.

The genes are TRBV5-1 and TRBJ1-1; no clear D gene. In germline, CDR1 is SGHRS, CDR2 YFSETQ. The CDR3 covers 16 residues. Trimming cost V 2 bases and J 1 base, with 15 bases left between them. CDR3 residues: CASSFVKVRENTEAFF. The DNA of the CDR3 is TGCGCCAGCAGCTTCGTGAAGGTCCGGGAGAACACTGAAGCTTTCTTT.

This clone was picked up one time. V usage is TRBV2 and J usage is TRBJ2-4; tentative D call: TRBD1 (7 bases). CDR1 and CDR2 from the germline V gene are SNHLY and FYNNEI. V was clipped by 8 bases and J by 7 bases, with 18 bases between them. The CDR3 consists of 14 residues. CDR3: CASLLEGAQNIQYF. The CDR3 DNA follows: TGTGCCAGCCTACTGGAGGGGGCCCAGAACATTCAGTACTTC.

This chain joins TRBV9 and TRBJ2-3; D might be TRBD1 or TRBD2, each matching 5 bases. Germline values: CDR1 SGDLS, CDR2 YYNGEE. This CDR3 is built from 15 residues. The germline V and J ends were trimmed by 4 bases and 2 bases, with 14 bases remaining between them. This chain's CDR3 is CASSPLSGTTDTQYF. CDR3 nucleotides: TGTGCCAGCAGCCCTCTCTCCGGGACCACAGATACGCAGTATTTT.

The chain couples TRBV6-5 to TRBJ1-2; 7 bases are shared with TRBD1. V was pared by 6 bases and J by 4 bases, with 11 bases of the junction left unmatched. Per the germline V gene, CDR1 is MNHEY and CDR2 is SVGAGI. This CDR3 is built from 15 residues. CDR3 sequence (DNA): TGTGCCAGCAGAGGGCGGGACAGTTATGGCTATGGCTACACCTTC. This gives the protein CASRGRDSYGYGYTF.

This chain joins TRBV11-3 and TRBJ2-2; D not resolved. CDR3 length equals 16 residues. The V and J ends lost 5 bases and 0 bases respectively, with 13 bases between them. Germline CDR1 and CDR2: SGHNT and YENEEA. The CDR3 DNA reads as TGTGCCAGCAGCGCACGGGCGTTCGCGAACACCGGGGAGCTGTTTTTT. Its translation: CASSARAFANTGELFF.

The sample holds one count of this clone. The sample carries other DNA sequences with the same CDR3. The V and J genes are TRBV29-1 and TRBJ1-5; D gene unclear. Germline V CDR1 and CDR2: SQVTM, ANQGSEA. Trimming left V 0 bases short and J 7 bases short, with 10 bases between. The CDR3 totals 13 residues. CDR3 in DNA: TGCAGCGTTGAAGATGGGGTAGGACAGCCCCAGCATTTT. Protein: CSVEDGVGQPQHF.

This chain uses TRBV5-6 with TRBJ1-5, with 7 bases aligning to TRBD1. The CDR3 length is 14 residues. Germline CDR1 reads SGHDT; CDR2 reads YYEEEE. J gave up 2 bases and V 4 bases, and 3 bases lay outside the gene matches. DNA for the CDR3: TGTGCCAGCAGCCCGGGGACAGGCAATCAGCCCCAGCATTTT. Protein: CASSPGTGNQPQHF.

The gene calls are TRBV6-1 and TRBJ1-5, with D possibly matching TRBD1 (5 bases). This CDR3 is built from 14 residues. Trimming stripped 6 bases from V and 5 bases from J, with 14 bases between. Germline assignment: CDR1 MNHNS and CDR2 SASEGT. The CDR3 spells CASRRTSPHQPQHF. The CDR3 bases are TGTGCCAGCAGAAGGACAAGTCCGCATCAGCCCCAGCATTTT.

The CDR3 reads CASSPTAHSNQPQHF. The CDR3 nucleotides read TGTGCCAGTAGTCCGACGGCCCATAGCAATCAGCCCCAGCATTTT. The V call is TRBV19, the J call TRBJ1-5; D remains ambiguous. The CDR3 is made up of 15 amino acids. Trimming stripped 5 bases from V and 0 bases from J, with 11 bases between. Germline CDR1 and CDR2: LNHDA and SQIVND (reference sequence).

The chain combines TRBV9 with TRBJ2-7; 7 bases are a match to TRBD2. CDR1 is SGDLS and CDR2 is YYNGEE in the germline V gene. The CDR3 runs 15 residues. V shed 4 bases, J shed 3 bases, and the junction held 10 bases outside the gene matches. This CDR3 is CASSPLSGANYEQYF. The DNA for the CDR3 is TGTGCCAGCAGCCCTTTGAGCGGGGCCAACTACGAGCAGTACTTC.

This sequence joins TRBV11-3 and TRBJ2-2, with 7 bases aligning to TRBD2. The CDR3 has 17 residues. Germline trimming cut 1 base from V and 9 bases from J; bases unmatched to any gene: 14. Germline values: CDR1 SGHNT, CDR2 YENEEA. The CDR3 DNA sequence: TGTGCCAGCAGCTTAGTCTTATTCAGGACTAGGGGCCGGGAGCTGTTTTTT. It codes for CASSLVLFRTRGRELFF.